The 20 T cell receptor beta chains reported below all come from one sample, sequenced in a study of T cell responses to AZD1222 COVID-19 vaccine. Here immunoSEQ multiplex PCR was the method, and the copy in TCRdb shows in-frame clones only, minus some. This sample yields some 140,000 clones, of which roughly 90% are seen a single time; roughly 3.1% belongs to the top ten. Sequences were derived from peripheral blood, sampled on day 0 of AZD1222 vaccination. Receptors were obtained from an adult in good health.

V usage is TRBV7-2 and J usage is TRBJ2-6, with 12 nucleotides matching TRBD1. From germline, CDR1 is SGHTA and CDR2 FQGNSA. Losses at the gene ends were 3 bases for V and 4 bases for J; bases not matched to a gene: 10. This CDR3 is built from 19 residues. The CDR3 nucleotides are TGTGCCAGCAGCTTTTCCCCGGGACAGGGGGCGATGGGGGCCAACGTCCTGACTTTC. Protein: CASSFSPGQGAMGANVLTF.

This chain links TRBV20-1 with TRBJ1-3, with D possibly matching TRBD1 (6 bases). Germline V gene sequence: CDR1 DFQATT, CDR2 SNEGSKA (reference sequence). The CDR3 is made up of 14 amino acids. V lost 3 bases and J 2 bases, leaving 11 bases between the germline ends. Here the CDR3 reads CSASQQGTGNTIYF. The CDR3 nucleotides are TGCAGTGCTAGTCAACAGGGAACTGGAAACACCATATATTTT.

The chain is built from TRBV3-1 (or the pseudogene TRBV3-2) and TRBJ2-5; unclear D gene. Looked up from germline, CDR1 is LGHDT and CDR2 is YNNKEL (reference sequence). This CDR3 spans 13 amino acids. The ends were cut back, 0 bases at V and 5 bases at J, with 7 bases in the middle. The CDR3 sequence is CASSQERWETQYF. CDR3 nucleotides: TGTGCCAGCAGCCAAGAACGTTGGGAGACCCAGTACTTC.

The chain carries TRBV19 and TRBJ1-1; TRBD1 is a possible D gene (5 bases). The CDR3 has 12 amino acids. In germline, CDR1 is LNHDA, CDR2 SQIVND (reference sequence). Trimming stripped 3 bases from V and 13 bases from J, with 15 bases between. DNA of the CDR3: TGTGCCAGTAGTATGCTGGCAGGGACTGGTTTCTTT. Amino acid sequence: CASSMLAGTGFF.

The chain has TRBV13 and TRBJ2-7; TRBD2 agrees at 9 bases. Germline V gives CDR1 PRHDT, CDR2 FYEKMQ (reference sequence). The CDR3 is 14 amino acids. Unmatched junction bases numbered 7, after V lost 3 bases and J lost 7 bases. CDR3 amino acids: CASSFAGGPGEQYF. CDR3 DNA: TGTGCCAGCAGCTTCGCGGGAGGGCCGGGGGAGCAGTACTTC.

J is TRBJ1-4 and V is TRBV6-5, with D tentatively TRBD1 (5 bases). This CDR3 region has 15 residues. V lost 0 bases and J lost 3, with 8 bases in between. Germline CDR1 and CDR2: MNHEY and SVGAGI. The CDR3 region is CASSYSEGPNEKLFF. The CDR3 nucleotides read TGTGCCAGCAGTTACTCAGAGGGGCCTAATGAAAAACTGTTTTTT.

The chain couples TRBV18 to TRBJ2-6, with 9 bases that match TRBD1. The germline gives CDR1 KGHSH, CDR2 LQKENI. The CDR3 length is 18 residues. The trim removed 3 bases at V and 1 base at J, leaving 7 bases unmatched. The DNA for the CDR3 is TGTGCCAGCTCACCTGCGACAGGGGGTTTATCTGGGGCCAACGTCCTGACTTTC. Encoded protein: CASSPATGGLSGANVLTF.

V gene TRBV2 combines with J gene TRBJ1-5; D might be TRBD1 (5 bases). Trimming stripped 1 base from V and 14 bases from J, with 15 bases between. Looked up from germline, CDR1 is SNHLY and CDR2 is FYNNEI. The CDR3 spans 13 residues. Here the CDR3 DNA reads TGTGCCAGCAGTGAAGTGGGGGTAGGGGACGAGCATTTT. It translates to CASSEVGVGDEHF.

The J gene is TRBJ2-6, the V gene TRBV5-6, with D unresolved. The ends were cut back, 4 bases at V and 0 bases at J, with 8 bases in the middle. The CDR3 spans 15 residues. Germline loops: CDR1 SGHDT, CDR2 YYEEEE. CDR3 sequence reads: CASSPIRSGANVLTF. The CDR3 region has the DNA TGTGCCAGCAGCCCGATCCGCTCTGGGGCCAACGTCCTGACTTTC.

This clone occurred a few times. The chain combines TRBV7-9 with TRBJ2-2; 7 bases are a match to TRBD2. The CDR3 length is 15 residues. Germline trimming cut 1 base from V and 4 bases from J; bases unmatched to any gene: 3. Germline assignment: CDR1 SEHNR and CDR2 FQNEAQ (reference sequence). As DNA, the CDR3 is TGTGCCAGCAGCTTAGTAGGGAGGGGCACCGGGGAGCTGTTTTTT. This translates into CASSLVGRGTGELFF.

CDR3 sequence: CASSVTGGFPYTVNNEQFF. In DNA, the CDR3 is TGTGCCAGCAGCGTGACAGGGGGCTTTCCCTACACGGTGAACAATGAGCAGTTCTTC. The genes are TRBV9 and TRBJ2-1, with 10 bases identical to TRBD1. This CDR3 has 19 amino acids. J lost 5 bases, V lost 2 bases, and 16 bases had no gene match. Germline assignment: CDR1 SGDLS and CDR2 YYNGEE.

V gene TRBV5-5 combines with J gene TRBJ2-6; 8 bases align to TRBD1. CDR3 length equals 19 residues. V was clipped by 5 bases and J by 0 bases; unmatched bases: 13. The germline CDR1 and CDR2 sequences are SGHKS and YYEKEE (reference sequence). CDR3 protein: CASSVPSGTGDSGANVLTF. CDR3 bases: TGTGCCAGCAGTGTACCATCGGGGACAGGAGACTCTGGGGCCAACGTCCTGACTTTC.

The chain is built from TRBV28 and TRBJ1-5; D not resolved. V was cut by 6 bases and J by 0 bases, with 15 bases left in between. Germline CDR1 and CDR2: MDHEN and SYDVKM. The CDR3 has 16 amino acids. The CDR3 region has the DNA TGTGCCAGCAGGTCCCCCCGGCGGAATAGCAATCAGCCCCAGCATTTT. Protein: CASRSPRRNSNQPQHF.

The CDR3 DNA follows: TGTGCCAGTAGTATGGGGACGCGTCCCTACAATGAGCAGTTCTTC. Translation: CASSMGTRPYNEQFF. The V gene is TRBV19, the J gene TRBJ2-1; D tentatively reads TRBD1 or TRBD2 (5 bases each). V lost 3 bases and J lost 2, with 11 bases in between. This CDR3 is built from 15 residues. Looked up from germline, CDR1 is LNHDA and CDR2 is SQIVND (reference sequence).

The chain links TRBV19 to TRBJ1-3; TRBD1 is a possible D gene (6 bases). The CDR3 is 13 amino acids. CDR1 LNHDA and CDR2 SQIVND come from the germline V gene (reference sequence). Trimming cost V 9 bases and J 2 bases, with 11 bases left between them. The CDR3 DNA sequence: TGTGCCAGCTCCGGGACACCTGGAAACACCATATATTTT. Protein product: CASSGTPGNTIYF.

The chain's CDR3 is CASSYSLDRGYGYTF. CDR3 nucleotide sequence: TGTGCCAGCAGTTACTCGCTTGACAGGGGCTATGGCTACACCTTC. The chain uses TRBV6-2 or TRBV6-3 and TRBJ1-2, with TRBD1 matching 8 bases. CDR1 MNHEY and CDR2 SVGEGT come from the germline V gene. Losses at the gene ends were 0 bases for V and 4 bases for J; bases not matched to a gene: 4. The CDR3 has 15 residues.

The chain joins TRBV6-5 to TRBJ2-5, with TRBD2 identical over 7 bases. Unmatched junction bases numbered 4, after V lost 0 bases and J lost 0 bases. Germline loops: CDR1 MNHEY, CDR2 SVGAGI. The CDR3 spans 16 residues. The CDR3 DNA reads as TGTGCCAGCAGTTACTCGTCACTAGCGCACCAAGAGACCCAGTACTTC. It encodes CASSYSSLAHQETQYF.

The rearrangement uses TRBV29-1 and TRBJ1-1; no reliable D call. Germline lookup yields CDR1 SQVTM and CDR2 ANQGSEA. This CDR3 is 12 amino acids long. Trimming shortened V by 4 bases and J by 7 bases, and 13 bases separated the two germline ends. The CDR3 coding sequence is TGCAGCGTTGTAGGTGGGTCCCGTGAAGCTTTCTTT. Residues: CSVVGGSREAFF.

V is TRBV9 and J is TRBJ2-1, with 7 bases lining up with TRBD2. This CDR3 comprises 13 residues. With V trimmed by 4 bases and J by 6 bases, 4 bases remained unmatched. Germline CDR1 SGDLS, CDR2 YYNGEE. CDR3: CASSSERGNEQFF. Here the CDR3 DNA reads TGTGCCAGCAGCTCCGAGCGGGGCAATGAGCAGTTCTTC. Full variable domain (remainder filled in from reference TRBV9 and TRBJ2-1): DSGVTQTPKHLITATGQRVTLRCSPRSGDLSVYWYQQSLDQGLQFLIQYYNGEERAKGNILERFSAQQFPDLHSELNLSSLELGDSALYFCASSSERGNEQFFGPGTRLTVL.

V gene TRBV30 combines with J gene TRBJ1-1; perhaps TRBD1 as D (6 bases). This CDR3 region has 13 residues. Germline lookup yields CDR1 GTSNPN and CDR2 SVGIG (reference sequence). CDR3 loop: CAGGRGDNTEAFF. In nucleotides, the CDR3 is TGTGCTGGGGGCCGCGGCGACAACACTGAAGCTTTCTTT. Filled out from reference TRBV30 and TRBJ1-1, the complete variable domain reads SQTIHQWPATLVQPVGSPLSLECTVEGTSNPNLYWYRQAAGRGLQLLFYSVGIGQISSEVPQNLSASRPQDRQFILSSKKLLLSDSGFYLCAGGRGDNTEAFFGQGTRLTVV.